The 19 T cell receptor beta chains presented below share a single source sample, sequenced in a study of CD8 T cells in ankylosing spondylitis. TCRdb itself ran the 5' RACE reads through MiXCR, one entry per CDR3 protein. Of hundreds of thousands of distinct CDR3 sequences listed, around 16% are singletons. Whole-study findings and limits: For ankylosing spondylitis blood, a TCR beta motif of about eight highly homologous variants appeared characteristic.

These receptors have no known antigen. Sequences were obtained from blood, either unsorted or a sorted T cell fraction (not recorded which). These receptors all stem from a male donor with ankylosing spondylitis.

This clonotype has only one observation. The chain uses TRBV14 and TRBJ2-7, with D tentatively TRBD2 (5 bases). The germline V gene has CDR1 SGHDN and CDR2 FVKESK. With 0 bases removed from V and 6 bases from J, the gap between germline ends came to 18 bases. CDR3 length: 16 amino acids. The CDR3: CASSQDQPLLGGEQYF. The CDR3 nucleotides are TGTGCCAGCAGCCAAGATCAACCCCTACTAGGCGGCGAGCAGTACTTC.

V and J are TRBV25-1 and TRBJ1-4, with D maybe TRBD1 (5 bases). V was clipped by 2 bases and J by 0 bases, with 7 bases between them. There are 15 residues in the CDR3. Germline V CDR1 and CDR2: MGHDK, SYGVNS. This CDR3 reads CASSEQGSTNEKLFF. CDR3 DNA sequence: TGTGCCAGCAGTGAACAGGGCTCAACTAATGAAAAACTGTTTTTT.

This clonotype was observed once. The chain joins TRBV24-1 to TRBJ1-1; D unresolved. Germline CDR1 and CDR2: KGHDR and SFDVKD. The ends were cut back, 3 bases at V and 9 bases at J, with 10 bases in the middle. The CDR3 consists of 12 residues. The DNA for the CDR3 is TGTGCCACCAGTGATCCGGGCGGGCAAGCTTTCTTT. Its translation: CATSDPGGQAFF.

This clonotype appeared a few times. The CDR3 DNA reads TGCAGTGCTCCTTCGACTAGCAGCCCTTACAATGAGCAGTTCTTC. It encodes CSAPSTSSPYNEQFF. The chain has TRBV20-1 and TRBJ2-1; 7 bases line up with TRBD2. The germline V gene has CDR1 DFQATT and CDR2 SNEGSKA (reference sequence). V lost 5 bases and J lost 4; bases outside the gene matches: 11. The CDR3 sequence is 15 residues long.

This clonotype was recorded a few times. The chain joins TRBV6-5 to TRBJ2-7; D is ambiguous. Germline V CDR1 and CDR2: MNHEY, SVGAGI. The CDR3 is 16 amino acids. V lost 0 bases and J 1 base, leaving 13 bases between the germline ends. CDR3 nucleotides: TGTGCCAGCAGTTACTCTTGGACGGTTGAATCCTACGAGCAGTACTTC. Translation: CASSYSWTVESYEQYF.

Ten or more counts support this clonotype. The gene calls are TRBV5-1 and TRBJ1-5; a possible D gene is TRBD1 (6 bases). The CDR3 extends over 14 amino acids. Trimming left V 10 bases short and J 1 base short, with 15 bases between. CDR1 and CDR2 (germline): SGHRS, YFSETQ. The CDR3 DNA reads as TGCGCCTTCCCCGGGACACCCAGCAATCAGCCCCAGCATTTT. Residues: CAFPGTPSNQPQHF.

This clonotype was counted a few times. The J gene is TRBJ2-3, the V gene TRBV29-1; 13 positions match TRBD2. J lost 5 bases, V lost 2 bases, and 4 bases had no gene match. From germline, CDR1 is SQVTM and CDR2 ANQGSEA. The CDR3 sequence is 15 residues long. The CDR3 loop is CSVELLAGGLDTQYF. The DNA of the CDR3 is TGCAGCGTTGAATTACTAGCGGGAGGGTTAGATACGCAGTATTTT.

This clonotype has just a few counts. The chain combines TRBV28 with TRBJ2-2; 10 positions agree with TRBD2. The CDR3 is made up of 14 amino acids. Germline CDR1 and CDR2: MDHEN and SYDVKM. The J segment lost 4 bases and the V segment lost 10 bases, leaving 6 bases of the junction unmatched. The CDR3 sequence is CATGVAGGTGELFF. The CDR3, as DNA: TGTGCCACTGGGGTAGCGGGGGGCACCGGGGAGCTGTTTTTT.

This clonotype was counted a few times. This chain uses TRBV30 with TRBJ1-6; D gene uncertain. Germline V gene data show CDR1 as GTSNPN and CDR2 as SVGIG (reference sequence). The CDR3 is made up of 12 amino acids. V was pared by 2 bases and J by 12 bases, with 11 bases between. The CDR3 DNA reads TGTGCCTGGAGTAAAAGTGGGCGACCCCTCCACTTT. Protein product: CAWSKSGRPLHF. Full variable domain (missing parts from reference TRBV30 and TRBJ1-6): SQTIHQWPATLVQPVGSPLSLECTVEGTSNPNLYWYRQAAGRGLQLLFYSVGIGQISSEVPQNLSASRPQDRQFILSSKKLLLSDSGFYLCAWSKSGRPLHFGNGTRLTVT.

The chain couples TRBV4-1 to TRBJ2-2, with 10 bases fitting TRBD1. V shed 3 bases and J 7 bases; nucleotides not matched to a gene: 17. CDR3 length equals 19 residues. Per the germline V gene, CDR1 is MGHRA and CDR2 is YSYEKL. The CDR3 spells CASSHPRSDGTGDVGELFF. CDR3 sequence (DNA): TGCGCCAGCAGCCACCCGAGAAGCGACGGGACAGGGGATGTCGGGGAGCTGTTTTTT.

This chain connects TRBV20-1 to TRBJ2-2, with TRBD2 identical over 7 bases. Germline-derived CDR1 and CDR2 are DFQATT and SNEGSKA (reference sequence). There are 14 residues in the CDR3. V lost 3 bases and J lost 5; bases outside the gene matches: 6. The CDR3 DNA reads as TGCAGTGCTAGGGCGGGGGTTTATACCGGGGAGCTGTTTTTT. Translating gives CSARAGVYTGELFF.

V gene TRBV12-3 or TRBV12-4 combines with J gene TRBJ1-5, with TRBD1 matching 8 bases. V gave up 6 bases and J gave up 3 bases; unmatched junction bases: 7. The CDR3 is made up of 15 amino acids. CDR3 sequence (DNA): TGTGCCAGCAGCCAGACAGGGGTTCCCAATCAGCCCCAGCATTTT. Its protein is CASSQTGVPNQPQHF.

The CDR3 coding sequence is TGTGCCAGCAATTCGGACAGGCATACATCCTGGAACACTGAAGCTTTCTTT. This gives the protein CASNSDRHTSWNTEAFF. The chain recombines TRBV12-3 or TRBV12-4 with TRBJ1-1; TRBD1 matches at 7 bases. This CDR3 comprises 17 residues. Trimming removed 7 bases from V and 1 base from J; junction bases left unmatched: 15.

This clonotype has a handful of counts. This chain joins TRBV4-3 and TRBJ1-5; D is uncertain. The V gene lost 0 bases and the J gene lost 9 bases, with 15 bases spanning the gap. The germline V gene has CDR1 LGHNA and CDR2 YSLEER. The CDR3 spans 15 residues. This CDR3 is CASSQDRAAQGPQHF. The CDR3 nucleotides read TGCGCCAGCAGCCAAGATCGGGCGGCCCAAGGGCCCCAGCATTTT.

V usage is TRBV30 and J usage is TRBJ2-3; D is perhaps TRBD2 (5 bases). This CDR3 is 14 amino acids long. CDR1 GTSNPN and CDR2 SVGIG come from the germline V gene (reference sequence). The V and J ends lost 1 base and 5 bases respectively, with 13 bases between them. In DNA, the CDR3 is TGTGCCTGGAGTGAGGTAGGGAGTGGAGATACGCAGTATTTT. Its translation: CAWSEVGSGDTQYF.

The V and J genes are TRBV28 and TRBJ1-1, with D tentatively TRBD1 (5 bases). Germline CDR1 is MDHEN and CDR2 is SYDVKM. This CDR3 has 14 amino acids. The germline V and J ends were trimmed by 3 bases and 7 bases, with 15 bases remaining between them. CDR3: CASSFPAGQVEAFF. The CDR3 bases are TGTGCCAGCAGTTTTCCGGCAGGACAAGTTGAAGCTTTCTTT.

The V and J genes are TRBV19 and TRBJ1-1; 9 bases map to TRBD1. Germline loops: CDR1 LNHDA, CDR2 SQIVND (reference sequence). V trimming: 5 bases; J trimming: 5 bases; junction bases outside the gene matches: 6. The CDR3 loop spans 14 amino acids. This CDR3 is CASSWGQGHTEAFF. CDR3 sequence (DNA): TGTGCCAGTAGTTGGGGACAGGGTCATACTGAAGCTTTCTTT.

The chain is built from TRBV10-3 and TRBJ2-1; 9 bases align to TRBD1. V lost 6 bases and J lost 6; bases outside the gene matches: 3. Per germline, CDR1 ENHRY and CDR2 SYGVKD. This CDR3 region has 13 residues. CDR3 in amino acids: CAISEDRGNEQFF. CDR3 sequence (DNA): TGTGCCATCAGCGAGGACAGGGGCAATGAGCAGTTCTTC.

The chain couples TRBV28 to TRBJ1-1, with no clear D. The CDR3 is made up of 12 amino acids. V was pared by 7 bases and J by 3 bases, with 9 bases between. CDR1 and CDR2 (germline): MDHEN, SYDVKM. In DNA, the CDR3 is TGTGCCAGCAAAGGTGGGGACACTGAAGCTTTCTTT. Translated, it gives CASKGGDTEAFF.